The present T cell receptor (beta chain) was sequenced within a study of T cell responses to AZD1222 COVID-19 vaccine. Study findings and constraints: CD4 TCRs covered the whole spike, strongest at regions 160-218 and 743-854. Among AZD1222 vaccinees, only 5 or 6 were seropositive at baseline. There were repertoire samples only from the period after the peak T cell response. Two doses of AZD1222 preceded a rise in Spike-specific TCR breadth and depth.

The CDR3 is made up of 12 amino acids. CDR1 is GTSNPN and CDR2 is SVGIG in the germline V gene (reference sequence). Details on this clone: Its antigen is not known. Germline is not matched at one junction end, which may reflect a read error.

The data were produced by immunoSEQ multiplex PCR, yet TCRdb's version contains in-frame clones alone and is incomplete. The repertoire includes some 170,000 clones, 80% to 90% of them detected once, and 3.5% to 5.5% sits in the top ten. The sequencing used peripheral blood, collected 28 days after the second dose of the MenACWY control vaccine. The chain is built from TRBV30 and TRBJ1-2, with a weak D call TRBD1 (5 bases). This TCR came from an adult who received the MenACWY meningococcal vaccine as a control. Here the CDR3 reads CAWSVDSQGYTF. The CDR3 DNA sequence: TGTGCCTGGAGTGTCGACAGTCAGGGCTACACTTTC. The entire variable domain, with the rest obtained from reference TRBV30 and TRBJ1-2, is as follows: SQTIHQWPATLVQPVGSPLSLECTVEGTSNPNLYWYRQAAGRGLQLLFYSVGIGQISSEVPQNLSASRPQDRQFILSSKKLLLSDSGFYLCAWSVDSQGYTFGSGTRLTVV.